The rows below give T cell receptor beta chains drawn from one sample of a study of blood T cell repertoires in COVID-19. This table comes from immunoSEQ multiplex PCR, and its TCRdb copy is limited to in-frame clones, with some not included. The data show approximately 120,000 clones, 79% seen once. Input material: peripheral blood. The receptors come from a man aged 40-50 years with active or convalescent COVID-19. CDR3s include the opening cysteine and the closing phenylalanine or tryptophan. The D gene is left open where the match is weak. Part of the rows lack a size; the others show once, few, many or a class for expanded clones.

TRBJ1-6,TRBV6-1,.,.,TGTGCCAGCAGTGAAGCAGGGGCCTCCTATAATTCACCCCTCCACTTT,CASSEAGASYNSPLHF
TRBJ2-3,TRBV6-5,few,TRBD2,TGTGCCAGCGTACGGGGGGGGACAGATACGCAGTATTTT,CASVRGGTDTQYF
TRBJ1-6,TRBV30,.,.,TGTGCCTGGAGGGGACTAGCGGGGGCCAATTCACCCCTCCACTTT,CAWRGLAGANSPLHF
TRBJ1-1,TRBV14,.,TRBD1,TGTGCCAGCAGCCGACTACAGGGGGTCGGGACTGAAGCTTTCTTT,CASSRLQGVGTEAFF
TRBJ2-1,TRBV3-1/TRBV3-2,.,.,TGTGCCAGCAGCCAAGACGGGAGATTCAATGAGCAGTTCTTC,CASSQDGRFNEQFF
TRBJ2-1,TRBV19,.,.,TGTGCCAGTAGTATTGTGGAAGCCTCCCCGGGGATTGAGCAGTTCTTC,CASSIVEASPGIEQFF
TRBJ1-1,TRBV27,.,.,TGTGCCAGCAGTTTCACACAGAACACTGAAGCTTTCTTT,CASSFTQNTEAFF
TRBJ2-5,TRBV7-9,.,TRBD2,TGTGCCAGCAGTACTGGGACTAGCGGGGGGACCCAGTACTTC,CASSTGTSGGTQYF
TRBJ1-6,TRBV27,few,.,TGTGCCAGCAGTTTTGGGGGGGCCCAGTCACCCCTCCACTTT,CASSFGGAQSPLHF
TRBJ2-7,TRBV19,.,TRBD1,TGTGCCAGTAGTAAACCTCGACAGGGGTTAAACCACGAGCAGTACTTC,CASSKPRQGLNHEQYF
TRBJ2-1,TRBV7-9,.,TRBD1,TGTGCCAGCAGCTCCGGGACAGGGGTAAACAATGAGCAGTTCTTC,CASSSGTGVNNEQFF
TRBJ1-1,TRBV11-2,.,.,TGTGCCAGCAGAGACCAGGGGATGAAGGAGACTGAAGCTTTCTTT,CASRDQGMKETEAFF
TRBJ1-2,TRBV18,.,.,TGTGCCAGCTCACCTCTGGCGTCCGGGGAAGGCTACACCTTC,CASSPLASGEGYTF
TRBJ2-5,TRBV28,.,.,TGTGCCAGCAGCGACTACCAGTCTGGGGAGACCCAGTACTTC,CASSDYQSGETQYF
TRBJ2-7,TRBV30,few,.,TGTGCCTGGAGTGCGCTAGTAGCGTACGAGCAGTACTTC,CAWSALVAYEQYF
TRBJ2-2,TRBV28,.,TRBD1,TGTGCCAGCAGACTCCCGACAGGGTTGGGGAACGGGGAGCTGTTTTTT,CASRLPTGLGNGELFF
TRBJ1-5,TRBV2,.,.,TGTGCCAGCAGTGATAGAGAGGCGCAGCCCCAGCATTTT,CASSDREAQPQHF
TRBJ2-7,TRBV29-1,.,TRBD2,TGCAGCGCCGGGAGCGGGAGTGTATACGAGCAGTACTTC,CSAGSGSVYEQYF
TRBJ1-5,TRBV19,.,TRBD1,TGTGCCAGTAGTCTTGGACAGGGCGGTCAGCCCCAGCATTTT,CASSLGQGGQPQHF
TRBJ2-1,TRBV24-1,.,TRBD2,TGTGCCACCAGTGACCCAGGGACTAGCAACAATGAGCAGTTCTTC,CATSDPGTSNNEQFF
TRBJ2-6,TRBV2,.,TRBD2,TGTGCCAGCCTCCTGAGAGCGGGGGCCTACTCTGGGGCCAACGTCCTGACTTTC,CASLLRAGAYSGANVLTF
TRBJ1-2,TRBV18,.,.,TGTGCCAGCTCACCGGGGGCCCAGAACTATGGCTACACCTTC,CASSPGAQNYGYTF
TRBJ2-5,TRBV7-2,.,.,TGTGCCAGCAGCCCCGGGACATTCCAAGAGACCCAGTACTTC,CASSPGTFQETQYF
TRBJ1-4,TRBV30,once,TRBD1,TGTGCCTCCATTTCGATTGGGACAGGGGTTGAAAAACTGTTTTTT,CASISIGTGVEKLFF
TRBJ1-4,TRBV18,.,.,TGTGCCAGCTCACCAGACCGGGGGAATGAAAAACTGTTTTTT,CASSPDRGNEKLFF
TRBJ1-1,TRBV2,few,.,TGTGCCACCGAGAGATCCCAGGGGAACACTGAAGCTTTCTTT,CATERSQGNTEAFF
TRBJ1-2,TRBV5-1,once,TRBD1,TGCGCCAGCAGCTTGTCCAGGGGGAACTATGGCTACACCTTC,CASSLSRGNYGYTF
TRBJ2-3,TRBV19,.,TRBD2,TGTGCCAGTAGTCCTGTAGCGGGGGGCCGCGCAGATACGCAGTATTTT,CASSPVAGGRADTQYF
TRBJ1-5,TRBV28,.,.,TGTGCCAGCAGTTCTTACGATTTTTGGTCTGCGGATCAGCCCCAGCATTTT,CASSSYDFWSADQPQHF
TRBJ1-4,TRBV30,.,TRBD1,TGTGCCTGGAGTGTTAGACAGGGGGCGGGCGAAAAACTGTTTTTT,CAWSVRQGAGEKLFF
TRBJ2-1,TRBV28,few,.,TGTGCCAGCAGTCCCCTGACTCTTCAGGGTGAGCAGTTCTTC,CASSPLTLQGEQFF
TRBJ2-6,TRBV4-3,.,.,TGCGCCAGCAGCCGACTTACGGGGGTGGGGCATGGGACTGGGGCCAACGTCCTGACTTTC,CASSRLTGVGHGTGANVLTF
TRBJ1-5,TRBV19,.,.,TGTGCCAGTAGTATGGCGGGGGGCAATCAGCCCCAGCATTTT,CASSMAGGNQPQHF
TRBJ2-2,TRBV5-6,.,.,TGTGCCAGCAGCTTGGTGGACAGAGAGATCGGGGAGCTGTTTTTT,CASSLVDREIGELFF
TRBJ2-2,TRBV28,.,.,TGTGCCATCTCTGCCCAGACTACCGGGGAGCTGTTTTTT,CAISAQTTGELFF
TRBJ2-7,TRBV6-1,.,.,TGTGCCAGCAGTGACCTGGACTCTTTAGTGTCCTACGAGCAGTACTTC,CASSDLDSLVSYEQYF
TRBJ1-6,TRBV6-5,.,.,TGTGCCAGCAGAGGGGTCGGCAATTCACCCCTCCACTTT,CASRGVGNSPLHF